Below are 19 T cell receptor beta chains sequenced from a single sample in a study of cytomegalovirus exposure and HLA in healthy donors. With 60 Vbeta and 13 Jbeta primers, the PCR was carried out. TCRdb keeps only in-frame clones here, not all; method: immunoSEQ multiplex PCR. The sample includes about 170,000 clones, roughly four fifths of them seen just once. Sample: PBMCs. These TCRs come from a female donor in good health and CMV-seronegative.

V and J are TRBV5-4 and TRBJ1-3; the D gene is possibly TRBD1 (6 bases). V was shortened by 7 bases and J by 2 bases, with 10 bases between the two germline ends. CDR3 size: 13 residues. CDR1 and CDR2 (germline): SGHNT, YYREEE (reference sequence). CDR3 loop: CASATGTGNTIYF. CDR3 coding DNA: TGTGCCAGCGCCACAGGGACTGGAAACACCATATATTTT.

In this sample, this clone turned up once. This chain joins TRBV28 and TRBJ2-7; TRBD2 aligns across 8 bases. This CDR3 region has 15 residues. Germline CDR1 reads MDHEN; CDR2 reads SYDVKM. V trimming: 5 bases; J trimming: 4 bases; junction bases outside the gene matches: 10. The CDR3 here is CASSPPSAGVYEQYF. The CDR3 DNA is TGTGCCAGCAGTCCCCCCTCAGCGGGAGTTTACGAGCAGTACTTC.

This clone occurred a few times. The chain recombines TRBV7-8 with TRBJ2-3, with 14 bases that match TRBD2. CDR1 and CDR2 (germline): SGHVS, FQNEAQ. The CDR3 length is 18 residues. J was trimmed by 1 base and V by 5 bases; bases with no gene match: 8. The CDR3 loop is CASSRGLAGVGGTDTQYF. The DNA of the CDR3 is TGTGCCAGCAGCCGGGGACTAGCGGGAGTCGGGGGCACAGATACGCAGTATTTT.

The chain joins TRBV7-3 to TRBJ2-3; 12 bases fit TRBD1. Trimming took 2 bases from V and 8 from J; bases not matched to a gene: 8. This CDR3 contains 16 residues. CDR1 and CDR2 from the germline V gene are SGHTA and FQGTGA. CDR3: CASSLSGTGGASTQYF. The CDR3 DNA reads as TGTGCCAGCAGCTTATCCGGGACAGGGGGCGCGAGTACGCAGTATTTT. The entire variable domain, with the rest obtained from reference TRBV7-3 and TRBJ2-3, is as follows: GAGVSQTPSNKVTEKGKYVELRCDPISGHTALYWYRQSLGQGPEFLIYFQGTGAADDSGLPNDRFFAVRPEGSVSTLKIQRTERGDSAVYLCASSLSGTGGASTQYFGPGTRLTVL.

V and J are TRBV4-1 and TRBJ1-1, with TRBD1 matching 7 bases. Germline V gene sequence: CDR1 MGHRA, CDR2 YSYEKL. With V trimmed by 1 base and J by 10 bases, 6 bases remained unmatched. This CDR3 has 13 amino acids. In DNA, the CDR3 is TGCGCCAGCAGCCAAGGAACAGGGGTGGGAGCTTTCTTT. Protein sequence: CASSQGTGVGAFF.

The chain recombines TRBV7-9 with TRBJ2-3; the D gene is possibly TRBD2 (5 bases). V was cut by 3 bases and J by 1 base, with 14 bases left in between. Germline V gene data show CDR1 as SEHNR and CDR2 as FQNEAQ (reference sequence). The CDR3 has 16 residues. CDR3 nucleotide sequence: TGTGCCAGCAGCTTCACGGAGGTAGTCGGCACAGATACGCAGTATTTT. It is translated as CASSFTEVVGTDTQYF.

V gene TRBV10-3 combines with J gene TRBJ1-1; a possible D gene is TRBD1 (6 bases). V gave up 0 bases and J gave up 2 bases, with 10 bases separating them. The CDR3 runs 15 residues. Germline V gene lookup returns CDR1 ENHRY and CDR2 SYGVKD. The CDR3, as DNA: TGTGCCATCAGTGAGTCCTGGACAGCTAACACTGAAGCTTTCTTT. This encodes CAISESWTANTEAFF.

Remarks on this clone: This CDR3 is missing its conserved last phenylalanine or tryptophan, likely due to a read error. The DNA is omitted, as the CDR3 cannot be located on it reliably, and the CDR3 follows TCRdb's listing. The chain couples TRBV5-8 to TRBJ1-2. Germline loops: CDR1 SGHTS, CDR2 YDEGEE. The CDR3 adds up to 11 amino acids, both ends counted. The CDR3 sequence is CASSLRGYGTL.

On this clone itself: Mismatch with germline at one junction end may stem from a read error. The chain is built from TRBV28 and TRBJ1-2, with TRBD1 as a possible D gene (6 bases). This CDR3 contains 16 residues. The germline gives CDR1 MDHEN, CDR2 SYDVKM. The CDR3 DNA reads as TGTGCCGGCAGCGACCCGGGAAGGGGGTCGGTCTATGGCTACACCTTC. Amino acids: CAGSDPGRGSVYGYTF.

This chain links TRBV5-8 with TRBJ2-7, with TRBD1 matching over 8 bases. The germline gives CDR1 SGHTS, CDR2 YDEGEE. This CDR3 is 15 amino acids long. The V segment lost 5 bases and the J segment 3 bases; nucleotides outside the gene matches: 10. The CDR3 region is CASRLGQGLIYEQYF. CDR3 DNA: TGTGCCAGCAGACTCGGACAGGGTTTGATCTACGAGCAGTACTTC.

This rearrangement joins TRBV28 to TRBJ2-3, with 11 bases aligning to TRBD2. This CDR3 region has 16 residues. V shed 1 base and J 3 bases; nucleotides not matched to a gene: 3. CDR1 MDHEN and CDR2 SYDVKM come from the germline V gene. CDR3 coding DNA: TGTGCCAGCAGTTTATTAGCGGGAGGGGGGACAGATACGCAGTATTTT. Translation: CASSLLAGGGTDTQYF.

This clone has a handful of counts. This sequence joins TRBV19 and TRBJ2-7; 9 nucleotides line up with TRBD2. In germline, CDR1 is LNHDA, CDR2 SQIVND (reference sequence). The CDR3 loop spans 17 amino acids. The trim removed 5 bases at V and 3 bases at J, leaving 14 bases unmatched. The CDR3 DNA follows: TGTGCCAGTAGTGCCAACTCTCTAGCGGGGAGTCTCTACGAGCAGTACTTC. This encodes CASSANSLAGSLYEQYF.

This clone turned up a few times. The rearrangement links TRBV7-9 to TRBJ1-1; D ambiguous. With 5 bases removed from V and 7 bases from J, the gap between germline ends came to 11 bases. The CDR3 sequence is 12 residues long. CDR1 and CDR2 (germline): SEHNR, FQNEAQ (reference sequence). The CDR3 sequence: CASSPIGVEAFF. The CDR3 region has the DNA TGTGCCAGCAGCCCCATCGGGGTTGAAGCTTTCTTT. Combining the CDR3 with reference TRBV7-9 and TRBJ1-1 gives the whole variable domain DTGVSQNPRHKITKRGQNVTFRCDPISEHNRLYWYRQTLGQGPEFLTYFQNEAQLEKSRLLSDRFSAERPKGSFSTLEIQRTEQGDSAMYLCASSPIGVEAFFGQGTRLTVV.

CDR3 in amino acids: CAVRLAVMNEQFF. Here the CDR3 DNA reads TGTGCCGTCCGACTAGCGGTAATGAATGAGCAGTTCTTC. The chain has TRBV10-3 and TRBJ2-1; 9 bases map to TRBD2. The CDR3 is made up of 13 amino acids. Losses at the gene ends were 11 bases for V and 7 bases for J; bases not matched to a gene: 9. The germline CDR1 and CDR2 sequences are ENHRY and SYGVKD.

V is TRBV25-1 and J is TRBJ1-4, with D perhaps matching TRBD1 (5 bases). Germline CDR1 is MGHDK and CDR2 is SYGVNS. This CDR3 region has 14 residues. Trimming shortened V by 4 bases and J by 4 bases, and 10 bases separated the two germline ends. The CDR3 nucleotides read TGTGCCAGCAGTGCCGACAGACTTAATGAAAAACTGTTTTTT. Its protein product is CASSADRLNEKLFF.

This chain links TRBV7-8 with TRBJ2-7; 7 positions match TRBD2. The J segment lost 3 bases and the V segment lost 5 bases, leaving 10 bases of the junction unmatched. The CDR3 runs to 15 residues. From germline, CDR1 is SGHVS and CDR2 FQNEAQ. CDR3 loop: CASSGGGGLIYEQYF. For the CDR3, the DNA is TGTGCCAGCAGCGGGGGGGGTGGGCTTATCTACGAGCAGTACTTC.

This rearrangement joins TRBV7-6 to TRBJ1-5, with D possibly TRBD1 on 5 matching bases. The CDR3 loop spans 14 amino acids. Trimming cost V 11 bases and J 4 bases, with 18 bases left between them. Germline V gene lookup returns CDR1 SGHVS and CDR2 FNYEAQ. The CDR3 DNA is TGTGCCGGTCACTCAGGGTCCCCTAATCAGCCCCAGCATTTT. Its protein is CAGHSGSPNQPQHF.

The rearrangement uses TRBV30 and TRBJ2-7; a weak D match, TRBD1 (5 bases). Germline V gene lookup returns CDR1 GTSNPN and CDR2 SVGIG (reference sequence). This CDR3 has 12 residues. V lost 4 bases and J 7 bases, leaving 14 bases between the germline ends. The CDR3 protein is CAWTGYSREQYF. The CDR3 DNA reads TGTGCCTGGACAGGGTACTCCCGGGAGCAGTACTTC.

The chain joins TRBV4-1 to TRBJ1-2; TRBD1 aligns across 11 bases. CDR3 length: 15 residues. Germline V gene sequence: CDR1 MGHRA, CDR2 YSYEKL. J gave up 8 bases and V 1 base, and 6 bases lay outside the gene matches. The CDR3 protein is CASSQVGTGGEGYTF. CDR3 DNA sequence: TGCGCCAGCAGCCAAGTTGGGACAGGGGGAGAGGGCTACACCTTC.